What follows are 12 T cell receptor beta chains derived from one specimen sequenced in a study of T cells expressing NK-cell markers. TCRdb reprocessed the 5' RACE reads; each CDR3 protein has one entry and no DNA is given. This sample's table has 400,000 or so distinct CDR3 sequences. The sequenced sample was blood T cells: a sorted CD56 or NKG2C T cell subset, CD4+ or CD8+ T cells, or bulk PBMC T cells (not recorded which). All receptors come from a woman between 50 and 59 years old in good health.

The rearrangement joins TRBV7-9 to TRBJ2-2; without DNA, the TCRdb call of TRBD2 cannot be checked. The CDR3 spans 18 residues. CDR1 and CDR2 (germline): SEHNR, FQNEAQ (reference sequence). CDR3 loop: CASSQRLAGGPASGELFF. Based on the CDR3 plus reference TRBV7-9 and TRBJ2-2, the full variable domain is DTGVSQNPRHKITKRGQNVTFRCDPISEHNRLYWYRQTLGQGPEFLTYFQNEAQLEKSRLLSDRFSAERPKGSFSTLEIQRTEQGDSAMYLCASSQRLAGGPASGELFFGEGSRLTVL.

The rearrangement joins TRBV12-3 or TRBV12-4 to TRBJ1-3. This CDR3 is built from 15 residues. The CDR3 loop reads CASRSSAPTGNTIYF.

The chain couples TRBV12-3 or TRBV12-4 to TRBJ2-3; TCRdb reports TRBD2, a call that lacks DNA to check it against. The CDR3 runs 14 residues. The CDR3 sequence is CASSTGLQSDTQYF.

The chain employs TRBV27 and TRBJ2-1; TCRdb outputs TRBD2, but without DNA this stays unchecked. CDR1 is MNHEY, CDR2 SMNVEV, per germline (reference sequence). This CDR3 is built from 15 residues. Here the CDR3 reads CASSNGLASYNEQFF.

The chain uses TRBV5-6 and TRBJ2-1. CDR1 and CDR2 (germline): SGHDT, YYEEEE. The CDR3 contains 14 residues. CDR3 residues: CASSLEFSNNEQFF.

The genes are TRBV20-1 and TRBJ2-7; TCRdb returns TRBD1, unconfirmable since there is no DNA. There are 14 residues in the CDR3. Germline loops: CDR1 DFQATT, CDR2 SNEGSKA (reference sequence). The CDR3 sequence is CSARDAPSSYEQYF.

The chain joins TRBV7-6 to TRBJ2-1. The germline CDR1 and CDR2 sequences are SGHVS and FNYEAQ. The CDR3 has 15 amino acids. CDR3 sequence reads: CASSLAISSYNEQFF.

The chain is built from TRBV7-3 and TRBJ2-1; checking the TCRdb D call of TRBD2 is not possible without DNA. The CDR3 covers 17 residues. Germline values: CDR1 SGHTA, CDR2 FQGTGA. CDR3 region: CASSLTPRDYSYNEQFF. Full variable domain (remainder filled in from reference TRBV7-3 and TRBJ2-1): GAGVSQTPSNKVTEKGKYVELRCDPISGHTALYWYRQSLGQGPEFLIYFQGTGAADDSGLPNDRFFAVRPEGSVSTLKIQRTERGDSAVYLCASSLTPRDYSYNEQFFGPGTRLTVL.

This chain's CDR3 is CASSLAPPRGQFF. The chain employs TRBV12-3 or TRBV12-4 and TRBJ2-1; TCRdb selects TRBD1, and the lack of DNA leaves this call unchecked. The CDR3 has 13 amino acids.

V usage is TRBV5-1 and J usage is TRBJ2-5; TCRdb outputs TRBD2, but without DNA this stays unchecked. This CDR3 region has 15 residues. The germline gives CDR1 SGHRS, CDR2 YFSETQ. The CDR3 sequence: CASSLVGGRQETQYF.

The rearrangement joins TRBV15 to TRBJ1-5; TCRdb picks TRBD1, but there is no DNA to check that call. Germline CDR1 is LNHNV and CDR2 is YYDKDF (reference sequence). The CDR3 sequence is 15 residues long. CDR3 region: CATSRDGTFNQPQHF.

The rearrangement links TRBV11-2 to TRBJ2-1; TCRdb indicates TRBD2, and absent DNA this call remains unverified. CDR1 SGHAT and CDR2 FQNNGV come from the germline V gene. This CDR3 contains 15 residues. The CDR3 sequence is CASLAGVIIGNEQFF.